The rows below give T cell receptor beta chains drawn from one sample of a study of T cell responses to AZD1222 COVID-19 vaccine. This table comes from immunoSEQ multiplex PCR, and its TCRdb copy is limited to in-frame clones, with some not included. In the table there are about 110,000 clones, around 84% of which are singletons. The sequences come from peripheral blood, collected on day 0 of AZD1222 vaccination. The receptors were sampled from an adult in good health. Each CDR3 is given with its conserved first and last residue. A D gene is named only where the DNA matches it firmly. The listing skips clone size in some rows; elsewhere it reads once, few, many or a size class.

TGCGCCAGCAGCTTGGTGCCAGGGGACATCAATGAGCAGTTCTTC | CASSLVPGDINEQFF | TRBJ2-1 | . | TRBV5-1 | .
TGTGCCAGCAGCTTAATCGGACAGGGCGTCCTTGGGTATGGCTACACCTTC | CASSLIGQGVLGYGYTF | TRBJ1-2 | TRBD1 | TRBV7-8 | .
TGTGCCAGCAGTGAAAAGGGGGGTCAGGGGGCGTCCTACGCCAAAAACATTCAGTACTTC | CASSEKGGQGASYAKNIQYF | TRBJ2-4 | TRBD1 | TRBV6-1 | .
TGCGCCAGCTGGGACTATTCGGAGACCCAGTACTTC | CASWDYSETQYF | TRBJ2-5 | TRBD2 | TRBV10-2 | .
TGTGCCAGCAGTTTGGGAGGGGTGAATCAGCCCCAGCATTTT | CASSLGGVNQPQHF | TRBJ1-5 | . | TRBV28 | .
TGTGCCAGCAGCATCATCTCAGCTAGCAATCAGCCCCAGCATTTT | CASSIISASNQPQHF | TRBJ1-5 | . | TRBV5-6 | .
TGTGCCAGCAGCCGGGACAGCTCCTACGAGCAGTACTTC | CASSRDSSYEQYF | TRBJ2-7 | TRBD1 | TRBV7-2 | .
TGTGCCAGCAGCCCCATACTAGCGTTCCCAGAGACCCAGTACTTC | CASSPILAFPETQYF | TRBJ2-5 | TRBD2 | TRBV6-5 | few
TGTGCCAGCTCACCGGCAGGGAAAGGCTATGGCTACACCTTC | CASSPAGKGYGYTF | TRBJ1-2 | . | TRBV18 | once
TGTGCCAGCAGTGAACAGGGTGGGTCCAATCAGCCCCAGCATTTT | CASSEQGGSNQPQHF | TRBJ1-5 | . | TRBV7-9 | .
TGTGCCAGCAGCTTAGCTGGCGGGACAGGGGTTGATGGCTACACCTTC | CASSLAGGTGVDGYTF | TRBJ1-2 | TRBD1 | TRBV7-9 | .
TGTGCCAGCAGCCTACAATGGGACAAGGGGATTCTCATGAACACTGAAGCTTTCTTT | CASSLQWDKGILMNTEAFF | TRBJ1-1 | . | TRBV28 | once
TGTGCCAGCAGTGACTCTATCGGTTGGGGCCCGAGCACAGATACGCAGTATTTT | CASSDSIGWGPSTDTQYF | TRBJ2-3 | . | TRBV6-4 | .
TGTGCCAGCAGCCAAGGGGGGATTGGGTCACCCCTCCACTTT | CASSQGGIGSPLHF | TRBJ1-6 | . | TRBV7-8 | .
TGTGCCAGCAGCCGGAACAGGGGGCCGGTCGGTAGCACTGAAGCTTTCTTT | CASSRNRGPVGSTEAFF | TRBJ1-1 | TRBD1 | TRBV28 | .
TGTGCCTTCAAGGCAGGTTCGGGCATTGGTAACTATGGCTACACCTTC | CAFKAGSGIGNYGYTF | TRBJ1-2 | . | TRBV30 | .
TGTGCCAGCAGCTTAGTCGGGACAAGCTCTGGAAACACCATATATTTT | CASSLVGTSSGNTIYF | TRBJ1-3 | . | TRBV7-2 | .
TGCGCCAGCAGCTTCTTTTCGCCGGTGGAGAGTCCCAACTCTGGAAACACCATATATTTT | CASSFFSPVESPNSGNTIYF | TRBJ1-3 | . | TRBV5-1 | .
TGTGCCAGCTCACCAAGGGACAGATCTTATGGCTACACCTTC | CASSPRDRSYGYTF | TRBJ1-2 | TRBD1 | TRBV18 | .
TGTGCCAGCAGCCAAGAAGGTTCGGGTAGCCCCAAGGGGGGAAAGACCCAGTACTTC | CASSQEGSGSPKGGKTQYF | TRBJ2-5 | . | TRBV3-1/TRBV3-2 | .
TGTGCCAGCAGTGCGTCGCTTTTGGGGAGGGGCAATCAGCCCCAGCATTTT | CASSASLLGRGNQPQHF | TRBJ1-5 | . | TRBV28 | .
TGTGCCAGCTCACCACCCTCGGAAACCTACGAGCAGTACTTC | CASSPPSETYEQYF | TRBJ2-7 | . | TRBV18 | .
TGTGCCTGGAGTGTACAGGGTAGTCAGCCCCAGCATTTT | CAWSVQGSQPQHF | TRBJ1-5 | . | TRBV30 | .
TGTGCTAGTGGTTCTTCGGGACGGGTGGATGGCTACACCTTC | CASGSSGRVDGYTF | TRBJ1-2 | . | TRBV12-5 | .
TGTGCCAGCAGTGGGGGGACAGGTCAAAATTCACCCCTCCACTTT | CASSGGTGQNSPLHF | TRBJ1-6 | TRBD1 | TRBV27 | once
TGTGCCAGCAGGGGGCGAGGGGGCGAGCAGTACTTC | CASRGRGGEQYF | TRBJ2-7 | . | TRBV6-5 | .
TGTGCCAGCAGGAGCTCGAGCGGGGAGTACCAAGAGACCCAGTACTTC | CASRSSSGEYQETQYF | TRBJ2-5 | TRBD2 | TRBV4-2 | .
TGTGCCAGCCAGGGAGGGTTTGGCTACACCTTC | CASQGGFGYTF | TRBJ1-2 | . | TRBV6-5 | .
TGTGCCAGCAGTGAAGCTCTGGACAGGGTTGGGTTCACTGAAGCTTTCTTT | CASSEALDRVGFTEAFF | TRBJ1-1 | TRBD1 | TRBV2 | .
TGTGCCAGTAGTGGCGCGGGACTAGCGTCAGATACGCAGTATTTT | CASSGAGLASDTQYF | TRBJ2-3 | TRBD2 | TRBV19 | .
TGCGCCAGCAGCAGGACAGGGCTCCTCCGGGGGGGGGAGCTGTTTTTT | CASSRTGLLRGGELFF | TRBJ2-2 | TRBD1 | TRBV5-1 | .
TGCGCCAGCAGCATACCCGGGACTGATGAGCAGTTCTTC | CASSIPGTDEQFF | TRBJ2-1 | . | TRBV5-1 | .
TGTGCCACCAACGACATTGCAACTAATGAAAAACTGTTTTTT | CATNDIATNEKLFF | TRBJ1-4 | . | TRBV6-4 | .
TGCGCCAGCAGGGACAGGATCTCTGGAAACACCATATATTTT | CASRDRISGNTIYF | TRBJ1-3 | TRBD1 | TRBV10-1 | .
TGCGCCAGCAGCTTGGATGGACAGTCTAACTATGGCTACACCTTC | CASSLDGQSNYGYTF | TRBJ1-2 | . | TRBV5-1 | .
TGTGCCAGCAGTGCAACAGGGTTTCGCGGCTACACCTTC | CASSATGFRGYTF | TRBJ1-2 | . | TRBV27 | .
TGTGCCGTACGGGGGGGAGTCTACAATGAGCAGTTCTTC | CAVRGGVYNEQFF | TRBJ2-1 | TRBD2 | TRBV19 | .
TGTGCCTGGATGTGGGACGGGCTAGGGGATTCACCCCTCCACTTT | CAWMWDGLGDSPLHF | TRBJ1-6 | . | TRBV30 | .
TGTGCCAGCAGCTCCCTGGCCCTTAGCGGGGGGCACTCCTACGAGCAGTACTTC | CASSSLALSGGHSYEQYF | TRBJ2-7 | TRBD2 | TRBV11-2 | .
TGTGCCAGCAGCCTCCGGACTAATCTCGGCAATGAGCAGTTCTTC | CASSLRTNLGNEQFF | TRBJ2-1 | . | TRBV3-1/TRBV3-2 | .
TGCAGTGCGAGTATAGGAAGAGCAGGGCAATCCTACGAGCAGTACTTC | CSASIGRAGQSYEQYF | TRBJ2-7 | . | TRBV20-1 | once
TGTGCCAGCAAAGGGACAGGGGGCACTGAAGCTTTCTTT | CASKGTGGTEAFF | TRBJ1-1 | . | TRBV21-1 | .
TGTGCCAGCAGCCCTAGGGGGACGGTTAGCTCCTACAATGAGCAGTTCTTC | CASSPRGTVSSYNEQFF | TRBJ2-1 | . | TRBV3-1/TRBV3-2 | .
TGTGCCAGTAGTATAGTGGCAGCAACTAATGAAAAACTGTTTTTT | CASSIVAATNEKLFF | TRBJ1-4 | . | TRBV19 | .
TGTGCAAGTCGCTTAGCAGTGACAGATTTTAGCTCCTACGAGCAGTACTTC | CASRLAVTDFSSYEQYF | TRBJ2-7 | . | TRBV12-2 | few
TGTGCCAGCAGCCTCGGTAGCGGTCTGGGAGAGCAGTACTTC | CASSLGSGLGEQYF | TRBJ2-7 | . | TRBV11-2 | .
TGTGCCATCAGTGGGACAGACAATCAGCCCCAGCATTTT | CAISGTDNQPQHF | TRBJ1-5 | . | TRBV10-3 | .
TGTGCCAGCACTCAGGCAGGCGGCGAAAATTCACCCCTCCACTTT | CASTQAGGENSPLHF | TRBJ1-6 | . | TRBV3-1/TRBV3-2 | .
TGTGCCAGCAGTTTAGGGGGCCGAGGGATGAGTTCACCCCTCCACTTT | CASSLGGRGMSSPLHF | TRBJ1-6 | . | TRBV28 | .
TGTGCCAGCAGCCAAGTCAGGGCTGAGACCCAGTACTTC | CASSQVRAETQYF | TRBJ2-5 | . | TRBV3-1/TRBV3-2 | .
TGTGCCAGCAGCTCGGGACCCCAATACGGTACTGAAGCTTTCTTT | CASSSGPQYGTEAFF | TRBJ1-1 | . | TRBV7-2 | .